The 13 T cell receptor beta chains in this list originate from one sample, sequenced in a study of cytomegalovirus exposure and HLA in healthy donors. Primers included in the PCR were 60 Vbeta and 13 Jbeta primers. Sequencing was performed with immunoSEQ multiplex PCR; in TCRdb, only in-frame clones are kept and a portion is missing. The sample has roughly 180,000 clones, around 76% seen once. The specimen was PBMCs. The source is a man aged 35-49 years in good health and CMV-seronegative.

The rearrangement links TRBV2 to TRBJ2-7; TRBD1 is a possible D gene (6 bases). CDR3 length: 14 amino acids. V dropped 6 bases and J dropped 2 bases, with 14 bases sitting between them. Germline-derived CDR1 and CDR2 are SNHLY and FYNNEI. The CDR3 DNA reads TGTGCCAGCAGAGGAGACAGGTCCCCCTACGAGCAGTACTTC. This gives the protein CASRGDRSPYEQYF. Variable domain in full (rest from reference TRBV2 and TRBJ2-7): EPEVTQTPSHQVTQMGQEVILRCVPISNHLYFYWYRQILGQKVEFLVSFYNNEISEKSEIFDDQFSVERPDGSNFTLKIRSTKLEDSAMYFCASRGDRSPYEQYFGPGTRLTVT.

The chain employs TRBV9 and TRBJ1-4; D is unresolved. With 0 bases removed from V and 2 bases from J, the gap between germline ends came to 8 bases. Germline V gene sequence: CDR1 SGDLS, CDR2 YYNGEE. The CDR3 has 15 amino acids. The CDR3 coding sequence is TGTGCCAGCAGCGTAGCCCCAGGCACTAATGAAAAACTGTTTTTT. This gives the protein CASSVAPGTNEKLFF.

The chain's CDR3 is CASSSGLNEQFF. The DNA of the CDR3 is TGTGCCAGCAGTTCAGGGCTGAATGAGCAGTTCTTC. The chain uses TRBV28 and TRBJ2-1, with a possible D match to TRBD1 (5 bases). V lost 4 bases and J lost 7, with 8 bases in between. This CDR3 comprises 12 residues. In germline, CDR1 is MDHEN, CDR2 SYDVKM.

V and J are TRBV5-1 and TRBJ2-3; 11 bases line up with TRBD2. The germline V gene has CDR1 SGHRS and CDR2 YFSETQ. The CDR3 length is 19 residues. The ends lost 5 bases at V and 0 bases at J; junction bases unmatched: 14. As DNA, the CDR3 is TGCGCCAGCAGGAGGCCCGGGACTAGCGGCGCCTCTAGCACAGATACGCAGTATTTT. This sequence encodes CASRRPGTSGASSTDTQYF.

The rearrangement links TRBV7-3 to TRBJ1-2; TRBD1 is a possible D gene (5 bases). CDR3 length: 17 residues. In germline, CDR1 is SGHTA, CDR2 FQGTGA. Trimming pared 7 bases from V and 4 bases from J, leaving 25 bases between. Here the CDR3 reads CASTDPGLGGPGYGYTF. DNA for the CDR3: TGTGCCAGCACCGACCCGGGACTGGGGGGTCCCGGCTATGGCTACACCTTC.

The chain couples TRBV2 to TRBJ1-5; D remains unclear. Deletions cut 2 bases from V and 1 base from J, with 9 bases between. The CDR3 has 15 amino acids. Germline V gene lookup returns CDR1 SNHLY and CDR2 FYNNEI. CDR3 loop: CASSELTGSNQPQHF. The CDR3 DNA is TGTGCCAGCAGTGAACTCACCGGGAGCAATCAGCCCCAGCATTTT.

The rearrangement uses TRBV2 and TRBJ1-6, with D possibly being TRBD1 (6 bases). Trimming removed 8 bases at V and 7 bases at J, with 15 bases between. Germline assignment: CDR1 SNHLY and CDR2 FYNNEI. This CDR3 region has 14 residues. CDR3 protein: CASGEQGINSPLHF. The CDR3 nucleotides are TGTGCCAGCGGGGAACAGGGCATAAATTCACCCCTCCACTTT.

This clone was detected only a few times. This chain joins TRBV18 and TRBJ2-5, with 7 bases aligning to TRBD1. Germline lookup yields CDR1 KGHSH and CDR2 LQKENI. V lost 1 base and J lost 4; bases outside the gene matches: 0. The CDR3 sequence is 13 residues long. CDR3 bases: TGTGCCAGCTCACCACGACAGGGAGAGACCCAGTACTTC. Its protein product is CASSPRQGETQYF.

The chain employs TRBV2 and TRBJ2-1; a possible D gene is TRBD2 (5 bases). V lost 4 bases and J 13 bases, leaving 14 bases between the germline ends. There are 12 residues in the CDR3. Germline-derived CDR1 and CDR2 are SNHLY and FYNNEI. The CDR3 DNA reads as TGTGCCAGCAGTGGGATGAGGGTCCTACAGTTCTTC. Translating it yields CASSGMRVLQFF. Full variable domain (missing parts from reference TRBV2 and TRBJ2-1): EPEVTQTPSHQVTQMGQEVILRCVPISNHLYFYWYRQILGQKVEFLVSFYNNEISEKSEIFDDQFSVERPDGSNFTLKIRSTKLEDSAMYFCASSGMRVLQFFGPGTRLTVL.

The V and J genes are TRBV5-5 and TRBJ2-2; D is perhaps TRBD1 (5 bases). The V gene lost 0 bases and the J gene lost 4 bases, with 10 bases spanning the gap. Per the germline V gene, CDR1 is SGHKS and CDR2 is YYEKEE (reference sequence). This CDR3 comprises 15 residues. In DNA form, the CDR3 reads TGTGCCAGCAGCTTGGAACAGGCCGTCACCGGGGAGCTGTTTTTT. It specifies CASSLEQAVTGELFF.

This chain joins TRBV4-3 and TRBJ1-1, with 8 bases fitting TRBD1. V lost 6 bases, J lost 5 bases, and 8 bases stayed unmatched. Germline V gives CDR1 LGHNA, CDR2 YSLEER. CDR3 length: 14 residues. CDR3 amino acids: CASRRQGPGTEAFF. The CDR3 DNA is TGCGCCAGCAGGCGACAGGGGCCTGGAACTGAAGCTTTCTTT.

To note about this clone: This CDR3 is also generated by other DNA sequences in the sample. V is TRBV6-5 and J is TRBJ1-1; 7 bases map to TRBD1. The germline gives CDR1 MNHEY, CDR2 SVGAGI. Trimming at V came to 2 bases and at J to 1 base, leaving 4 bases not matched to a gene. There are 15 residues in the CDR3. CDR3 region: CASSYLAGGNTEAFF. The CDR3, as DNA: TGTGCCAGCAGTTACCTCGCAGGGGGGAACACTGAAGCTTTCTTT.

The gene calls are TRBV7-2 and TRBJ2-1; 12 bases fit TRBD2. The CDR3 length is 12 residues. Germline assignment: CDR1 SGHTA and CDR2 FQGNSA. The junction had 2 bases not matched to a gene; V was cut back by 3 bases and J by 14 bases. CDR3 DNA: TGTGCCAGCAGCTTTGGACTAGCGGGGAAGTTCTTC. Translating gives CASSFGLAGKFF.